This T cell receptor beta chain came from a study of cytomegalovirus exposure and HLA in healthy donors. CDR3 length: 14 amino acids. Germline-derived CDR1 and CDR2 are SGHRS and YFSETQ. Trimming cost V 2 bases and J 4 bases; bases outside gene matches: 1. It was with 60 Vbeta and 13 Jbeta primers that the PCR ran. Assay used: immunoSEQ multiplex PCR; TCRdb lists only in-frame clones, some missing. This sample yields 150,000 to 200,000 clones, of which around 87% are seen a single time; more than 1.5% belongs to the top ten. Input material: PBMCs. This TCR came from a woman aged 18-29 years in good health and CMV-seronegative. The chain recombines TRBV5-1 with TRBJ1-1, with 11 bases fitting TRBD1. CDR3 DNA sequence: TGCGCCAGCAGCTTTGGACAGGGGGCCACTGAAGCTTTCTTT. Its protein is CASSFGQGATEAFF. Full variable domain (remainder filled in from reference TRBV5-1 and TRBJ1-1): KAGVTQTPRYLIKTRGQQVTLSCSPISGHRSVSWYQQTPGQGLQFLFEYFSETQRNKGNFPGRFSGRQFSNSRSEMNVSTLELGDSALYLCASSFGQGATEAFFGQGTRLTVV.